Listed below are T cell receptor beta chains from one sample, sequenced in a study of T cell responses to AZD1222 COVID-19 vaccine. This table comes from immunoSEQ multiplex PCR, and its TCRdb copy is limited to in-frame clones, with some not included. This sample yields about 150,000 clones, of which approximately 90% are seen a single time; roughly 1.2% belongs to the top ten. The sample here was peripheral blood, taken 28 days after the second AZD1222 dose. The receptor source for this set is an adult who received the AZD1222 COVID-19 vaccine. Both conserved end residues are part of each CDR3. A row's size may be missing; if present it is once, few, many or a size class.

CDR3 protein: CASSFPGGNQPQHF
clone size: .
V gene: TRBV7-9
J gene: TRBJ1-5
CDR3 length: 14

CDR3 protein: CASSLGPNTGELFF
clone size: .
V gene: TRBV5-1
J gene: TRBJ2-2
CDR3 length: 14

CDR3 protein: CASSEVVNTEAFF
clone size: .
V gene: TRBV6-1
J gene: TRBJ1-1
CDR3 length: 13

CDR3 protein: CASSQVPGPNYGYTF
clone size: once
V gene: TRBV3-1/TRBV3-2
J gene: TRBJ1-2
CDR3 length: 15

CDR3 protein: CASSLGGQLFF
clone size: .
V gene: TRBV7-2
J gene: TRBJ1-4
CDR3 length: 11

CDR3 protein: CASSIPQGSLGGYTF
clone size: .
V gene: TRBV19
J gene: TRBJ1-2
CDR3 length: 15

CDR3 protein: CASSVSPGQGDSPLHF
clone size: .
V gene: TRBV6-1
J gene: TRBJ1-6
CDR3 length: 16

CDR3 protein: CASSPQPSGELFF
clone size: .
V gene: TRBV5-5
J gene: TRBJ2-2
CDR3 length: 13

CDR3 protein: CASMLQGAEETQYF
clone size: once
V gene: TRBV19
J gene: TRBJ2-5
CDR3 length: 14

CDR3 protein: CSVERILRDTEAFF
clone size: .
V gene: TRBV29-1
J gene: TRBJ1-1
CDR3 length: 14

CDR3 protein: CSVGQQGGGELFF
clone size: .
V gene: TRBV29-1
J gene: TRBJ2-2
CDR3 length: 13

CDR3 protein: CSASGLSKRAAEAFF
clone size: .
V gene: TRBV29-1
J gene: TRBJ1-1
CDR3 length: 15

CDR3 protein: CASSRTMNTEAFF
clone size: .
V gene: TRBV5-1
J gene: TRBJ1-1
CDR3 length: 13

CDR3 protein: CASSEEVNYGYTF
clone size: .
V gene: TRBV2
J gene: TRBJ1-2
CDR3 length: 13

CDR3 protein: CASSLEAGPRQETQYF
clone size: once
V gene: TRBV5-4
J gene: TRBJ2-5
CDR3 length: 16

CDR3 protein: CASSHPAASVHEQFF
clone size: once
V gene: TRBV4-1
J gene: TRBJ2-1
CDR3 length: 15

CDR3 protein: CASRGGQGHQPQHF
clone size: .
V gene: TRBV28
J gene: TRBJ1-5
CDR3 length: 14

CDR3 protein: CASSRTGGNQPQHF
clone size: .
V gene: TRBV7-9
J gene: TRBJ1-5
CDR3 length: 14

CDR3 protein: CASSRDTGRAASYEQYF
clone size: few
V gene: TRBV5-6
J gene: TRBJ2-7
CDR3 length: 17

CDR3 protein: CASSGQGAYGYTF
clone size: .
V gene: TRBV5-6
J gene: TRBJ1-2
CDR3 length: 13

CDR3 protein: CASRIRDRATNEKLFF
clone size: .
V gene: TRBV6-7
J gene: TRBJ1-4
CDR3 length: 16

CDR3 protein: CASSYLAGGYTF
clone size: .
V gene: TRBV28
J gene: TRBJ1-2
CDR3 length: 12

CDR3 protein: CASSLGVGLAGYNEQFF
clone size: .
V gene: TRBV27
J gene: TRBJ2-1
CDR3 length: 17

CDR3 protein: CASSEWLAGLNEQFF
clone size: .
V gene: TRBV10-2
J gene: TRBJ2-1
CDR3 length: 15

CDR3 protein: CASSEGNQPQHF
clone size: .
V gene: TRBV18
J gene: TRBJ1-5
CDR3 length: 12

CDR3 protein: CSGWSSYNEQFF
clone size: .
V gene: TRBV29-1
J gene: TRBJ2-1
CDR3 length: 12

CDR3 protein: CASSPNRERAEAFF
clone size: .
V gene: TRBV27
J gene: TRBJ1-1
CDR3 length: 14

CDR3 protein: CASSPQTGPSYEQYF
clone size: .
V gene: TRBV3-1/TRBV3-2
J gene: TRBJ2-7
CDR3 length: 15

CDR3 protein: CASSLGVGYEQYF
clone size: .
V gene: TRBV13
J gene: TRBJ2-7
CDR3 length: 13

CDR3 protein: CAVVGDGSTEAFF
clone size: once
V gene: TRBV7-9
J gene: TRBJ1-1
CDR3 length: 13

CDR3 protein: CASSLWTGGQLSYEQYF
clone size: .
V gene: TRBV7-8
J gene: TRBJ2-7
CDR3 length: 17

CDR3 protein: CSVDTLAGGGGTDTQYF
clone size: once
V gene: TRBV29-1
J gene: TRBJ2-3
CDR3 length: 17

CDR3 protein: CASSYLGGELFF
clone size: .
V gene: TRBV7-9
J gene: TRBJ2-2
CDR3 length: 12

CDR3 protein: CASRIETGPVFSQYF
clone size: .
V gene: TRBV5-1
J gene: TRBJ2-5
CDR3 length: 15

CDR3 protein: CASSLFGQSPVSNQPQHF
clone size: .
V gene: TRBV28
J gene: TRBJ1-5
CDR3 length: 18

CDR3 protein: CASSRTGFSTQMNTEAFF
clone size: .
V gene: TRBV7-8
J gene: TRBJ1-1
CDR3 length: 18

CDR3 protein: CASSLYPYNSPLHF
clone size: few
V gene: TRBV27
J gene: TRBJ1-6
CDR3 length: 14

CDR3 protein: CASSSNSGGGNQPQHF
clone size: few
V gene: TRBV6-6
J gene: TRBJ1-5
CDR3 length: 16

CDR3 protein: CASSLVGTGADTQYF
clone size: .
V gene: TRBV5-1
J gene: TRBJ2-3
CDR3 length: 15

CDR3 protein: CASSQGSDTQYF
clone size: .
V gene: TRBV11-3
J gene: TRBJ2-3
CDR3 length: 12

CDR3 protein: CASSSKIQETQYF
clone size: .
V gene: TRBV5-4
J gene: TRBJ2-5
CDR3 length: 13

CDR3 protein: CASSVEGRSGGEQYF
clone size: .
V gene: TRBV9
J gene: TRBJ2-7
CDR3 length: 15

CDR3 protein: CASSVGGRATEQFF
clone size: once
V gene: TRBV9
J gene: TRBJ2-1
CDR3 length: 14

CDR3 protein: CSVDRSRASAGSTGELFF
clone size: .
V gene: TRBV29-1
J gene: TRBJ2-2
CDR3 length: 18

CDR3 protein: CASSPLREGWFTDTQYF
clone size: once
V gene: TRBV7-9
J gene: TRBJ2-3
CDR3 length: 17

CDR3 protein: CATSEPGRDTQYF
clone size: few
V gene: TRBV24-1
J gene: TRBJ2-3
CDR3 length: 13

CDR3 protein: CASSVFRETSTDTQYF
clone size: .
V gene: TRBV9
J gene: TRBJ2-3
CDR3 length: 16

CDR3 protein: CASRALEARSYNEQFF
clone size: .
V gene: TRBV27
J gene: TRBJ2-1
CDR3 length: 16

CDR3 protein: CASSATVAGGSYNEQFF
clone size: .
V gene: TRBV6-1
J gene: TRBJ2-1
CDR3 length: 17

CDR3 protein: CATSEAGIETQYF
clone size: .
V gene: TRBV24-1
J gene: TRBJ2-5
CDR3 length: 13

CDR3 protein: CASSLRRPFGGEKLFF
clone size: .
V gene: TRBV7-9
J gene: TRBJ1-4
CDR3 length: 16

CDR3 protein: CASKLVPMTETYNEQFF
clone size: .
V gene: TRBV27
J gene: TRBJ2-1
CDR3 length: 17

CDR3 protein: CASSPRDNRGNEQFF
clone size: .
V gene: TRBV7-9
J gene: TRBJ2-1
CDR3 length: 15